In this sample, the clone carrying this T cell receptor (beta chain) turned up a few times. Its antigen is currently unknown. This CDR3 comprises 12 residues. V shed 5 bases and J 5 bases; nucleotides not matched to a gene: 1. These data are taken from a study of T-cell reconstitution after alpha-beta-depleted transplantation in children. Findings and caveats of the study: The authors attributed T-cell counts and diversity one year after transplant mostly to newly produced T cells. Several hundred expanded graft clones reportedly gave rise to the alpha-beta T cells present about two months after transplant. It was surviving recipient T cells and thymic progenitors that gave some patients high TCRbeta diversity at day 60.

The TCRbeta library incorporated unique molecular identifiers. TCRdb used MiXCR to reprocess the PCR reads, holding one entry per CDR3 protein. Here the sample spans under 850,000 distinct CDR3 sequences, around 14% being singletons. This clonotype was obtained from a girl aged 2-15 years with congenital amegakaryocytic thrombocytopenia, due to receive a stem cell transplant. The chain joins TRBV12-3 or TRBV12-4 to TRBJ2-7, with 9 nucleotides matching TRBD2. The source material was PBMCs, sampled before TCRalphabeta/CD19-depleted stem cell transplant. Here the CDR3 DNA reads TGTGCCAGCAGTGGGACTAGCCACGAGCAGTACTTC. Translation: CASSGTSHEQYF.